This entry describes one T cell receptor beta chain. Its cognate antigen is unknown. The CDR3 loop spans 16 amino acids. Per the germline V gene, CDR1 is SGHRS and CDR2 is YFSETQ. The germline V and J ends were trimmed by 0 bases and 3 bases, with 12 bases remaining between them. TCRdb's table, derived via immunoSEQ multiplex PCR, lists solely in-frame clones and lacks some. Here the sample spans about 54,000 clones, around 83% being singletons. This specimen comes from a study of T cells in localized non-small cell lung cancer. Findings of the study overall: Uninvolved adjacent lung had more T cell clonality than any other tissue, topping tumor.

This sequence joins TRBV5-1 and TRBJ1-4, with D hard to call. Sequencing was performed on peripheral blood, taken before any cancer treatment. The clonotype comes from a female donor at least 60 years old with stage II squamous cell lung carcinoma. The CDR3 DNA reads TGCGCCAGCAGCTTGGGTCCGACCTCAGCTAATGAAAAACTGTTTTTT. Translating gives CASSLGPTSANEKLFF.